One sample yielded the 7 T cell receptor beta chains listed below, sequenced in a study of early T cells in non-severe SARS-CoV-2 infection. TCRdb recomputed calls from the 5' RACE reads with MiXCR, one row per CDR3 protein. Found here are 80,000 to 95,000 distinct CDR3 sequences, about 15% of them singletons; the top ten hold 4.5% to 6.5%. Sequenced material: whole blood, taken at baseline. The origin of the receptors is an adult who was a healthcare worker with PCR-confirmed SARS-CoV-2 infection or an uninfected control (not recorded which).

The V call is TRBV20-1, the J call TRBJ2-5, with D possibly being TRBD1 or TRBD2 (5 bases each). The CDR3 has 12 residues. V was trimmed by 6 bases and J by 2 bases, leaving 10 bases between them. Germline loops: CDR1 DFQATT, CDR2 SNEGSKA (reference sequence). Written as DNA, the CDR3 is TGCAGTGCCCCGAGGGGTCAAGAGACCCAGTACTTC. It encodes CSAPRGQETQYF.

This clonotype was detected ten times or more. The chain links TRBV7-8 to TRBJ1-4; D gene uncertain. Germline CDR1 reads SGHVS; CDR2 reads FQNEAQ. The CDR3 has 13 amino acids. V was cut by 5 bases and J by 7 bases, with 11 bases left in between. This CDR3 reads CASSGRITEKLFF. CDR3 sequence (DNA): TGTGCCAGCAGCGGGCGTATAACTGAAAAACTGTTTTTT. The entire variable domain, with the rest obtained from reference TRBV7-8 and TRBJ1-4, is as follows: GAGVSQSPRYKVAKRGQDVALRCDPISGHVSLFWYQQALGQGPEFLTYFQNEAQLDKSGLPSDRFFAERPEGSVSTLKIQRTQQEDSAVYLCASSGRITEKLFFGSGTQLSVL.

This clonotype occurred many times. The chain recombines TRBV14 with TRBJ2-1, with D perhaps matching TRBD1 or TRBD2 (5 bases each). V lost 1 base and J 4 bases, leaving 20 bases between the germline ends. The length of the CDR3 is 18 residues. CDR1 and CDR2 from the germline V gene are SGHDN and FVKESK. The CDR3 here is CASSQVSRDVWLYNEQFF. DNA of the CDR3: TGTGCCAGCAGCCAAGTCTCTAGGGACGTTTGGCTATACAATGAGCAGTTCTTC. Filled out from reference TRBV14 and TRBJ2-1, the complete variable domain reads EAGVTQFPSHSVIEKGQTVTLRCDPISGHDNLYWYRRVMGKEIKFLLHFVKESKQDESGMPNNRFLAERTGGTYSTLKVQPAELEDSGVYFCASSQVSRDVWLYNEQFFGPGTRLTVL.

The gene calls are TRBV7-6 and TRBJ2-1, with D unclear. V shed 3 bases and J shed 6 bases, with 12 bases lying between them. Germline assignment: CDR1 SGHVS and CDR2 FNYEAQ. The CDR3 runs 14 residues. CDR3 bases: TGTGCCAGCAGCTTGGGTAGAACGCCCAATGAGCAGTTCTTC. Its protein product is CASSLGRTPNEQFF.

This rearrangement joins TRBV3-1 to TRBJ2-7; 13 bases map to TRBD2. Germline CDR1 is LGHDT and CDR2 is YNNKEL (reference sequence). This CDR3 has 14 residues. V lost 9 bases, J lost 0 bases, and 2 bases stayed unmatched. Here the CDR3 reads CASRTSGSSYEQYF. The CDR3 nucleotides are TGTGCCAGTAGGACTAGCGGGAGCTCCTACGAGCAGTACTTC.

The chain links TRBV27 to TRBJ2-5; no definite D call. The CDR3 covers 16 residues. Germline loops: CDR1 MNHEY, CDR2 SMNVEV (reference sequence). V was cut by 0 bases and J by 9 bases, with 20 bases left in between. CDR3 protein: CASSLSPGVHWVAQYF. DNA of the CDR3: TGTGCCAGCAGTTTATCTCCTGGCGTTCATTGGGTGGCCCAGTACTTC.

A few counts support this clonotype. The V call is TRBV5-1, the J call TRBJ2-3, with D perhaps matching TRBD1 or TRBD2 (5 bases each). This CDR3 is 16 amino acids long. The germline V gene encodes CDR1 SGHRS and CDR2 YFSETQ. V lost 4 bases, J lost 0 bases, and 15 bases lay in between. Here the CDR3 DNA reads TGCGCCAGCAGCCTCCGGGACGCCTCTAGCACAGATACGCAGTATTTT. It is translated as CASSLRDASSTDTQYF.